One and the same sample provided the 18 T cell receptor beta chains below, sequenced in a study of blood T cell repertoires in COVID-19. Clones were sequenced by immunoSEQ multiplex PCR, and TCRdb holds only the in-frame ones, with some missing. The table records 25,000 to 35,000 clones, approximately 86% of them present only once. The specimen sequenced was peripheral blood. All receptors come from a human donor in a cohort sampled during active COVID-19. The donor label of this sample is uncertain.

V is TRBV5-6 and J is TRBJ2-3, with D hard to call. The germline V gene has CDR1 SGHDT and CDR2 YYEEEE. Trimming took 0 bases from V and 4 from J, leaving 12 bases between them. The CDR3 is made up of 15 amino acids. As DNA, the CDR3 is TGTGCCAGCAGCTTGGCCCCGACTCGCTCAGATACGCAGTATTTT. Its translation: CASSLAPTRSDTQYF.

In DNA, the CDR3 is TGTGCCACCAGTGACCCAACTAGGGAAGGGTCGGATGAGCAGTTCTTC. This gives the protein CATSDPTREGSDEQFF. The V gene is TRBV24-1, the J gene TRBJ2-1, with D possibly TRBD2 on 5 matching bases. V was clipped by 4 bases and J by 8 bases, with 20 bases between them. CDR3 length equals 16 residues. CDR1 is KGHDR, CDR2 SFDVKD, per germline.

The chain is built from TRBV28 and TRBJ2-3, with 7 bases fitting TRBD2. The CDR3 extends over 17 amino acids. Germline CDR1 and CDR2: MDHEN and SYDVKM. The V segment lost 2 bases and the J segment 6 bases; nucleotides outside the gene matches: 14. CDR3 bases: TGTGCCAGCAGTTTAGGCCAACTAGCGATCAAGATTGATACGCAGTATTTT. Encoded protein: CASSLGQLAIKIDTQYF.

The V call is TRBV2, the J call TRBJ2-3; 7 nucleotides align to TRBD1. V lost 7 bases, J lost 3 bases, and 7 bases stayed unmatched. The germline gives CDR1 SNHLY, CDR2 FYNNEI. The CDR3 runs to 14 residues. DNA for the CDR3: TGTGCCAGCACCTACAGGGGAGAGACAGATACGCAGTATTTT. It is translated as CASTYRGETDTQYF. Using reference TRBV2 and TRBJ2-3 for the parts outside the CDR3, the full variable domain is EPEVTQTPSHQVTQMGQEVILRCVPISNHLYFYWYRQILGQKVEFLVSFYNNEISEKSEIFDDQFSVERPDGSNFTLKIRSTKLEDSAMYFCASTYRGETDTQYFGPGTRLTVL.

The chain couples TRBV7-6 to TRBJ2-1, with D unclear. This CDR3 has 13 amino acids. Per the germline V gene, CDR1 is SGHVS and CDR2 is FNYEAQ. V lost 1 base and J lost 8, with 9 bases in between. The CDR3 loop reads CASSLGRVDEQFF. CDR3 bases: TGTGCCAGCAGCTTAGGCCGGGTAGATGAGCAGTTCTTC. The full variable domain, in which reference TRBV7-6 and TRBJ2-1 provide the parts outside the CDR3, is GAGVSQSPRYKVTKRGQDVALRCDPISGHVSLYWYRQALGQGPEFLTYFNYEAQQDKSGLPNDRFSAERPEGSISTLTIQRTEQRDSAMYRCASSLGRVDEQFFGPGTRLTVL.

The chain joins TRBV5-1 to TRBJ1-1; D may be TRBD1 (5 bases). CDR1 SGHRS and CDR2 YFSETQ come from the germline V gene. Trimming took off 1 base at V and 4 bases at J, with 11 bases between the two ends. This CDR3 region has 14 residues. This chain's CDR3 is CASSLLGAGTEAFF. In nucleotides, the CDR3 is TGCGCCAGCAGCTTGCTAGGGGCAGGCACTGAAGCTTTCTTT.

This clone was counted once. The gene calls are TRBV2 and TRBJ2-3; 16 bases line up with TRBD2. J was trimmed by 2 bases and V by 1 base; bases with no gene match: 3. Germline V gives CDR1 SNHLY, CDR2 FYNNEI. There are 18 residues in the CDR3. The DNA of the CDR3 is TGTGCCAGCAGTGAAGAAGGGACTAGCGGGAGGGCCACAGATACGCAGTATTTT. Translation: CASSEEGTSGRATDTQYF.

This clone was observed a handful of times. The chain employs TRBV7-2 and TRBJ1-5; TRBD1 agrees at 9 bases. CDR3 length equals 15 residues. Germline loops: CDR1 SGHTA, CDR2 FQGNSA. J lost 6 bases, V lost 5 bases, and 8 bases had no gene match. The CDR3 sequence is CASSPRTGGSQPQHF. In DNA, the CDR3 is TGTGCCAGCAGCCCCCGTACAGGGGGCTCTCAGCCCCAGCATTTT. Full variable domain (remainder filled in from reference TRBV7-2 and TRBJ1-5): GAGVSQSPSNKVTEKGKDVELRCDPISGHTALYWYRQSLGQGLEFLIYFQGNSAPDKSGLPSDRFSAERTGGSVSTLTIQRTQQEDSAVYLCASSPRTGGSQPQHFGDGTRLSIL.

The rearrangement uses TRBV5-4 and TRBJ2-3, with TRBD2 identical over 8 bases. The CDR3 totals 15 residues. The junction had 6 bases not matched to a gene; V was cut back by 2 bases and J by 4 bases. Germline V lookup: CDR1 SGHNT, CDR2 YYREEE (reference sequence). DNA for the CDR3: TGTGCCAGCAGCTTCACTAGCGGCGAACCAGATACGCAGTATTTT. Translation: CASSFTSGEPDTQYF.

The chain carries TRBV29-1 and TRBJ1-4, with D possibly matching TRBD1 (6 bases). The V and J ends lost 5 bases and 6 bases respectively, with 16 bases between them. Germline V lookup: CDR1 SQVTM, CDR2 ANQGSEA. There are 14 residues in the CDR3. CDR3 protein: CSVSRTGRDEKLFF. The CDR3 coding sequence is TGCAGCGTTTCAAGAACAGGGAGAGATGAAAAACTGTTTTTT.

The chain carries TRBV24-1 and TRBJ2-2, with TRBD1 matching 8 bases. CDR3 length: 14 amino acids. The V gene's germline CDR1 is KGHDR and CDR2 SFDVKD. The V and J ends lost 10 bases and 1 base, in that order; junction bases with no gene match: 4. CDR3 sequence: CATTGTGNTGELFF. For the CDR3, the DNA is TGTGCCACAACCGGGACAGGGAACACCGGGGAGCTGTTTTTT.

The chain employs TRBV7-8 and TRBJ2-1; TRBD2 agrees at 15 bases. V lost 0 bases, J lost 4 bases, and 4 bases stayed unmatched. The CDR3 contains 18 residues. CDR1 is SGHVS and CDR2 is FQNEAQ in the germline V gene. This CDR3 is CASSLALGLAGGYNEQFF. In nucleotides, the CDR3 is TGTGCCAGCAGCTTAGCGCTCGGACTAGCGGGAGGGTACAATGAGCAGTTCTTC. Looking up the rest from reference TRBV7-8 and TRBJ2-1 gives the full variable domain: GAGVSQSPRYKVAKRGQDVALRCDPISGHVSLFWYQQALGQGPEFLTYFQNEAQLDKSGLPSDRFFAERPEGSVSTLKIQRTQQEDSAVYLCASSLALGLAGGYNEQFFGPGTRLTVL.

The rearrangement joins TRBV15 to TRBJ2-5, with 7 bases identical to TRBD2. The CDR3 runs to 15 residues. The germline V gene has CDR1 LNHNV and CDR2 YYDKDF (reference sequence). V shed 5 bases and J 5 bases; nucleotides not matched to a gene: 11. The DNA of the CDR3 is TGTGCCACCAGCGAAACAGCGGGAACCCCCGAGACCCAGTACTTC. Protein product: CATSETAGTPETQYF.

The CDR3 sequence is CASSLLATSSYNEQFF. The DNA of the CDR3 is TGCGCCAGCAGCCTACTAGCGACCAGCTCCTACAATGAGCAGTTCTTC. V gene TRBV5-1 combines with J gene TRBJ2-1; 7 bases fit TRBD2. The germline gives CDR1 SGHRS, CDR2 YFSETQ. Germline trimming cut 4 bases from V and 0 bases from J; bases unmatched to any gene: 7. This CDR3 region has 16 residues.

The V and J genes are TRBV7-9 and TRBJ1-2; possibly TRBD1 for D (6 bases). The CDR3 is made up of 16 amino acids. The germline gives CDR1 SEHNR, CDR2 FQNEAQ (reference sequence). Trimming removed 6 bases from V and 0 bases from J, with 17 bases in between. The CDR3 DNA is TGTGCCAGCAGTCGTACGACAGGACCATCTAACTATGGCTACACCTTC. As protein: CASSRTTGPSNYGYTF.

This CDR3 is CSVGGRGNEQFF. The CDR3 coding sequence is TGCAGCGTTGGAGGGAGAGGTAATGAGCAGTTCTTC. The V gene is TRBV29-1, the J gene TRBJ2-1; the D gene is possibly TRBD2 (5 bases). Germline values: CDR1 SQVTM, CDR2 ANQGSEA. V shed 4 bases and J shed 7 bases, with 11 bases lying between them. This CDR3 region has 12 residues.

The chain is built from TRBV21-1 and TRBJ2-7; no DNA check was done on the table's D call, TRBD2. TRBV21-1 is deemed a pseudogene. The CDR3 is 12 residues long. For the CDR3, the DNA is TGTGCCAGCAGCAAACACCCCGGGGAGCAGTACTTC. Translation: CASSKHPGEQYF.

The chain uses TRBV28 and TRBJ1-4; a weak D match, TRBD1 (5 bases). Germline CDR1 and CDR2: MDHEN and SYDVKM. Trimming removed 5 bases from V and 1 base from J, with 20 bases in between. This CDR3 has 18 amino acids. CDR3 nucleotide sequence: TGTGCCAGCAGTCCGCCAGGTGGAGGGGTCGGAACTAATGAAAAACTGTTTTTT. Its translation is CASSPPGGGVGTNEKLFF.